This T cell receptor (beta chain) appears in the sequencing data of a study of blood T cell repertoires in COVID-19. Study information: Some COVID-19 samples were acute and others convalescent; all came from the United States, Italy and Spain. T cells, B-cell-depleted T cells, or PBMCs supplied cDNA or gDNA.

Original handling: Quantification of nucleated cells was approximated via reference gene primer amplification. The assay was immunoSEQ multiplex PCR, and TCRdb's table has in-frame clones only and misses some. V, J and clone size were drawn from that table, and D and trimming were deduced from the DNA. The sample shows 250,000 to 350,000 clones, around 85% of them seen only once. Patients at the Seattle site were enrolled during active infection and followed longitudinally. The CDR3 is 14 amino acids. Trimming took 6 bases from V and 0 from J, leaving 9 bases between them. The germline V gene has CDR1 MNHNY and CDR2 SVGAGI (reference sequence).

The clonotype was recovered from a human donor with COVID-19, enrolled during active disease. The donor label of this sample is uncertain. Sequencing was performed on peripheral blood. J is TRBJ2-1 and V is TRBV6-6, with D maybe TRBD2 (6 bases). As DNA, the CDR3 is TGTGCCAGCAGAGTAGCGGACTCCTACAATGAGCAGTTCTTC. It codes for CASRVADSYNEQFF.